The present T cell receptor beta chain was sequenced within a study of control samples from healthy donors and cancer patients. TCRdb's copy holds only in-frame clones and misses some; the assay was immunoSEQ multiplex PCR. The data hold tens of thousands of clones, with 70% to 85% observed a single time. There are 10 residues in the CDR3. The V end lost 6 bases, the J end lost 4 bases, and 3 bases lay between the germline ends. Germline lookup yields CDR1 SNHLY and CDR2 FYNNEI. The sample comprised PBMCs. The genes are TRBV2 and TRBJ2-5; D ambiguous. This clonotype originated in a man in his fifties or sixties with head and neck cancer. The CDR3 sequence: CASRRETQYF. For the CDR3, the DNA is TGTGCCAGCAGAAGAGAGACCCAGTACTTC.